The following is a T cell receptor (beta chain) sequence with its context. V was pared by 1 base and J by 8 bases, with 7 bases of the junction left unmatched. Per the germline V gene, CDR1 is SGHKS and CDR2 is YYEKEE (reference sequence). CDR3 length: 15 residues. The TCR beta CDR3 regions underwent amplification using RNA transcripts as the source. The TCR CDR3 first-round RT-PCR relied on the HTBI primer set. TCRdb itself ran the multiplex PCR reads through MiXCR, one entry per CDR3 protein. The sample has some 570,000 distinct CDR3 sequences; 17% are singletons. The data are from a study of T cells in Graves' hyperthyroidism and ophthalmopathy.

The rearrangement uses TRBV5-5 and TRBJ1-4; 8 bases line up with TRBD1. Specimen: blood. The receptor comes from a woman under 30 with Graves' ophthalmopathy. The CDR3 DNA follows: TGTGCCAGCAGCTTGCGTCAGGGGGCGATCGAAAAACTGTTTTTT. This encodes CASSLRQGAIEKLFF.